This T cell receptor (beta chain) was sequenced during a study of blood T cell repertoires in COVID-19. The repertoire was sequenced with immunoSEQ multiplex PCR; TCRdb's copy has only in-frame clones and lacks some. Altogether about 95,000 clones are present, around 85% being singletons, with the ten largest covering 25%. Sequenced material: peripheral blood. The clonotype was recovered from a man older than 75 with active or convalescent COVID-19.

Here the CDR3 reads CASSLGGPGYEQYF. The DNA of the CDR3 is TGTGCCAGCAGCTTAGGGGGCCCTGGCTACGAGCAGTACTTC. The chain uses TRBV7-9 and TRBJ2-7; TRBD1 is a possible D gene (5 bases). The V gene's germline CDR1 is SEHNR and CDR2 FQNEAQ (reference sequence). The germline V and J ends were trimmed by 1 base and 3 bases, with 10 bases remaining between them. This CDR3 has 14 amino acids.